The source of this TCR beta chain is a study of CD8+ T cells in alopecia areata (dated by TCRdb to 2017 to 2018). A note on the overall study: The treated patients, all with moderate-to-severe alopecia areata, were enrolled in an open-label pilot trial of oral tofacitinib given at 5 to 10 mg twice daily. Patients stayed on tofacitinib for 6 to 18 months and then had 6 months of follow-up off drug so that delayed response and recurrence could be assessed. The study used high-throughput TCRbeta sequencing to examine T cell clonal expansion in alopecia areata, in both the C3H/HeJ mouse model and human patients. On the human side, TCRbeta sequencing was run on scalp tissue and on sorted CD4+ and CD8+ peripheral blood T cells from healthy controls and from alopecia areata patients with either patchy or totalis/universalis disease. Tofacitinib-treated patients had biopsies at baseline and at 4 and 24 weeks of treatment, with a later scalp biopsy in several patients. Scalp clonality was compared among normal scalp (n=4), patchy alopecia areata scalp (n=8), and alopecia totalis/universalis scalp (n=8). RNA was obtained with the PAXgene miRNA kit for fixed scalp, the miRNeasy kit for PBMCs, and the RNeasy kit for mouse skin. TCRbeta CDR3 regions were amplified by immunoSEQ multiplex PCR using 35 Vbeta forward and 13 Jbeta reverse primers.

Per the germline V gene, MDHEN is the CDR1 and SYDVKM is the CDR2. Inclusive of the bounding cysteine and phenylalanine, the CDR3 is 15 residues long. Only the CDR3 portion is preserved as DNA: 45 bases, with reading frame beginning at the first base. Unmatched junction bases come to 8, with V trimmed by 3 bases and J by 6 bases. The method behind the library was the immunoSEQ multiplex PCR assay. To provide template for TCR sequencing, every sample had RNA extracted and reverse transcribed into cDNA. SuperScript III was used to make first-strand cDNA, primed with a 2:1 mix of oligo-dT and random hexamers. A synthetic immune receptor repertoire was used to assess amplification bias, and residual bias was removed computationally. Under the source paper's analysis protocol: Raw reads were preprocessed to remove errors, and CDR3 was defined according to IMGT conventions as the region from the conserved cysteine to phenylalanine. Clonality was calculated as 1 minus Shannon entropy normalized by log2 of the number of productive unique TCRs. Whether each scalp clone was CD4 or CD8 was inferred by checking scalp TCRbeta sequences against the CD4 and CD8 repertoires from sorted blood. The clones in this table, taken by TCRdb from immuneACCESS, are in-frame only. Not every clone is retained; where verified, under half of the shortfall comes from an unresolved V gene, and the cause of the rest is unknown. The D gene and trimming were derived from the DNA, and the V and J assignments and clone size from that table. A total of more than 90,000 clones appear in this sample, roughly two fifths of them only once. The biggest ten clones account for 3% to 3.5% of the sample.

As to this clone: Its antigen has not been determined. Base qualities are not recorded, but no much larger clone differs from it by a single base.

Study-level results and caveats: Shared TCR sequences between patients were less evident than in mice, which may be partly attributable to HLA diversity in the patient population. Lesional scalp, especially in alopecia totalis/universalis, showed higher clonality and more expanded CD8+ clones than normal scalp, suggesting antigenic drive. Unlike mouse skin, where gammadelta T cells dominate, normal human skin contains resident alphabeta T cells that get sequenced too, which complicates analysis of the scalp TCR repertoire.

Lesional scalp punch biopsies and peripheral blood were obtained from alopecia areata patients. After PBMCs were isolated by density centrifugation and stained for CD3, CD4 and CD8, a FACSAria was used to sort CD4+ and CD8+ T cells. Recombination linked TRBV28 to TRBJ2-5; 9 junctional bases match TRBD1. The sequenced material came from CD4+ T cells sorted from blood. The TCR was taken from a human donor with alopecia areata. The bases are TGTGCCAGCAGTTTCAAGGGGACAGGGAGGAAGACCCAGTACTTC. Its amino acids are CASSFKGTGRKTQYF.